These 25 T cell receptor beta chains came from one sample sequenced in a study of Ad26.COV2.S vaccination and SARS-CoV-2 variants. Described treatment: around 19 received Ad26.COV2.S at low or high dose, single or two shots; 5 received placebo; per-sample allocation not given. Sample collection was performed on day 63 after the first vaccine or placebo injection. Produced via immunoSEQ multiplex PCR; TCRdb's table is partial and in-frame only. The table has 300,000 to 400,000 clones, about 82% seen once. The sequences come from peripheral blood, collected in a trial of Ad26.COV2.S vaccine versus placebo. The source of these receptors is a person between 18 and 65 years old who received the Ad26.COV2.S COVID-19 vaccine or a placebo.

This clone was picked up one time. The chain combines TRBV10-3 with TRBJ1-1, with D perhaps TRBD1 (5 bases). The CDR3 has 13 residues. The germline gives CDR1 ENHRY, CDR2 SYGVKD. Trimming pared 4 bases from V and 4 bases from J, leaving 10 bases between. The DNA for the CDR3 is TGTGCCATCAGTGGTGTAGGGACCACTGAAGCTTTCTTT. Protein: CAISGVGTTEAFF.

The chain links TRBV10-2 to TRBJ1-1, with 9 bases that match TRBD1. The CDR3 is made up of 14 amino acids. Germline V gene sequence: CDR1 WSHSY, CDR2 SAAADI. J was trimmed by 6 bases and V by 3 bases; bases with no gene match: 5. CDR3 sequence: CASSDLDRGAEAFF. In nucleotides, the CDR3 is TGCGCCAGCAGTGACCTGGACAGGGGCGCTGAAGCTTTCTTT.

The rearrangement joins TRBV28 to TRBJ1-2; possibly TRBD1 for D (6 bases). The CDR3 has 13 amino acids. CDR1 MDHEN and CDR2 SYDVKM come from the germline V gene. V was clipped by 4 bases and J by 2 bases, with 8 bases between them. The CDR3: CASSSGQNYGYTF. The CDR3 coding sequence is TGTGCCAGCAGTTCGGGACAAAACTATGGCTACACCTTC.

This clone was detected once. The chain carries TRBV6-4 and TRBJ1-1; D unclear. Germline CDR1 MRHNA, CDR2 SNTAGT. Deletions cut 4 bases from V and 1 base from J, with 7 bases between. This CDR3 contains 13 residues. CDR3 in amino acids: CASSGDRNTEAFF. CDR3 sequence (DNA): TGTGCCAGCAGTGGAGATCGGAACACTGAAGCTTTCTTT.

V gene TRBV18 combines with J gene TRBJ2-2; TRBD1 is a possible D gene (6 bases). The CDR3 has 16 amino acids. The germline CDR1 and CDR2 sequences are KGHSH and LQKENI. The V end lost 1 base, the J end lost 0 bases, and 9 bases lay between the germline ends. The CDR3 loop is CASSPRRTANTGELFF. In nucleotides, the CDR3 is TGTGCCAGCTCACCACGCCGGACAGCGAACACCGGGGAGCTGTTTTTT.

This chain uses TRBV13 with TRBJ1-4; D is possibly TRBD1 (6 bases). This CDR3 is 12 amino acids long. V dropped 0 bases and J dropped 11 bases, with 7 bases sitting between them. Germline-derived CDR1 and CDR2 are PRHDT and FYEKMQ (reference sequence). As DNA, the CDR3 is TGTGCCAGCAGCTTAGGGACAGGCAAACTGTTTTTT. Protein product: CASSLGTGKLFF. Full variable domain (remainder filled in from reference TRBV13 and TRBJ1-4): AAGVIQSPRHLIKEKRETATLKCYPIPRHDTVYWYQQGPGQDPQFLISFYEKMQSDKGSIPDRFSAQQFSDYHSELNMSSLELGDSALYFCASSLGTGKLFFGSGTQLSVL.

The chain employs TRBV10-3 and TRBJ1-2, with a tentative D call TRBD1 (5 bases). V was pared by 3 bases and J by 14 bases, with 22 bases between. Looked up from germline, CDR1 is ENHRY and CDR2 is SYGVKD. There are 14 residues in the CDR3. CDR3 sequence: CAISDGGRSEATTF. For the CDR3, the DNA is TGTGCCATCAGTGATGGGGGACGTAGTGAGGCTACGACCTTC.

This clone was seen a single time. The chain has TRBV4-1 and TRBJ2-7; D call uncertain. Germline CDR1 and CDR2: MGHRA and YSYEKL. Trimming removed 0 bases from V and 3 bases from J, with 6 bases in between. The CDR3 sequence is 13 residues long. The CDR3 spells CASSQDGLYEQYF. As DNA, the CDR3 is TGCGCCAGCAGCCAAGATGGTCTCTACGAGCAGTACTTC.

The chain is built from TRBV15 and TRBJ1-5; 8 bases match TRBD1. The ends lost 0 bases at V and 6 bases at J; junction bases unmatched: 13. CDR1 is LNHNV, CDR2 YYDKDF, per germline (reference sequence). The length of the CDR3 is 18 residues. CDR3 bases: TGTGCCACCAGCAGAGATTGGAGCAGGATCGACAGGGGTCAGCCCCAGCATTTT. As protein: CATSRDWSRIDRGQPQHF.

Comment on this clone: Other nucleotide sequences in the sample specify the same CDR3. The rearrangement uses TRBV9 and TRBJ2-5; the D is unclear. Germline V CDR1 and CDR2: SGDLS, YYNGEE. This CDR3 has 13 residues. Trimming stripped 4 bases from V and 2 bases from J, with 9 bases between. DNA of the CDR3: TGTGCCAGCAGCCCCTCGGGTCAAGAGACCCAGTACTTC. It translates to CASSPSGQETQYF.

The rearrangement links TRBV5-6 to TRBJ2-5, with 11 bases fitting TRBD2. CDR1 is SGHDT and CDR2 is YYEEEE in the germline V gene. V shed 3 bases and J 5 bases; nucleotides not matched to a gene: 9. CDR3 length: 16 residues. The CDR3: CASSSPGLAGGETQYF. CDR3 nucleotides: TGTGCCAGCAGCTCCCCGGGGCTAGCGGGGGGTGAGACCCAGTACTTC.

This chain joins TRBV5-1 and TRBJ2-3; perhaps TRBD2 as D (6 bases). This CDR3 has 14 amino acids. The germline V gene encodes CDR1 SGHRS and CDR2 YFSETQ. The V end lost 5 bases, the J end lost 1 base, and 11 bases lay between the germline ends. CDR3 DNA: TGCGCCAGCAGGGACTATGGAGGCACAGATACGCAGTATTTT. It translates to CASRDYGGTDTQYF.

The V call is TRBV18, the J call TRBJ2-2; 7 nucleotides agree with TRBD1. Germline V CDR1 and CDR2: KGHSH, LQKENI. This CDR3 is built from 14 residues. With V trimmed by 3 bases and J by 5 bases, 3 bases remained unmatched. CDR3 nucleotides: TGTGCCAGCTCACCGGGGACAGATACCGGGGAGCTGTTTTTT. This sequence encodes CASSPGTDTGELFF. Drawing the rest from reference TRBV18 and TRBJ2-2, the complete variable domain is NAGVMQNPRHLVRRRGQEARLRCSPMKGHSHVYWYRQLPEEGLKFMVYLQKENIIDESGMPKERFSAEFPKEGPSILRIQQVVRGDSAAYFCASSPGTDTGELFFGEGSRLTVL.

The chain uses TRBV4-1 and TRBJ1-5, with 7 bases lining up with TRBD1. Germline V CDR1 and CDR2: MGHRA, YSYEKL. The trim removed 4 bases at V and 7 bases at J, leaving 16 bases unmatched. This CDR3 is built from 17 residues. Here the CDR3 reads CASSLNWLRQGQQPQHF. In DNA form, the CDR3 reads TGCGCCAGCAGCCTAAACTGGCTGAGACAGGGACAACAGCCCCAGCATTTT.

The chain combines TRBV11-3 with TRBJ2-1; TRBD2 aligns across 7 bases. This CDR3 comprises 18 residues. Trimming took 0 bases from V and 4 from J; bases not matched to a gene: 12. Germline-derived CDR1 and CDR2 are SGHNT and YENEEA. The CDR3 sequence: CASSLERSGARDYNEQFF. The DNA of the CDR3 is TGTGCCAGCAGCTTAGAACGCAGCGGGGCTAGGGATTACAATGAGCAGTTCTTC.

The CDR3 reads CASRSQDTINNSPLHF. In DNA form, the CDR3 reads TGTGCCAGCAGAAGCCAGGACACGATAAATAATTCACCCCTCCACTTT. The genes are TRBV2 and TRBJ1-6; TRBD1 is a possible D gene (5 bases). V lost 6 bases and J 5 bases, leaving 17 bases between the germline ends. The germline CDR1 and CDR2 sequences are SNHLY and FYNNEI. CDR3 length: 16 residues. The full variable domain, with the rest looked up from reference TRBV2 and TRBJ1-6, is EPEVTQTPSHQVTQMGQEVILRCVPISNHLYFYWYRQILGQKVEFLVSFYNNEISEKSEIFDDQFSVERPDGSNFTLKIRSTKLEDSAMYFCASRSQDTINNSPLHFGNGTRLTVT.

The chain joins TRBV9 to TRBJ1-1; D unresolved. CDR1 SGDLS and CDR2 YYNGEE come from the germline V gene. Trimming took 0 bases from V and 5 from J, leaving 11 bases between them. The CDR3 sequence is 14 residues long. The CDR3 region is CASSVGSPVTEAFF. DNA for the CDR3: TGTGCCAGCAGCGTAGGGTCTCCCGTAACTGAAGCTTTCTTT.

V usage is TRBV6-6 and J usage is TRBJ2-1; D is unresolved. Trimming cost V 4 bases and J 0 bases, with 13 bases left between them. The CDR3 consists of 16 residues. Germline V gene sequence: CDR1 MNHNY, CDR2 SVGAGI (reference sequence). The CDR3 nucleotides are TGTGCCAGCAGTTCCCCCCAGAGGTTCTCCTACAATGAGCAGTTCTTC. This encodes CASSSPQRFSYNEQFF.

The genes are TRBV3-1 (or the pseudogene TRBV3-2) and TRBJ1-1; D gene ambiguous. CDR3 size: 12 residues. The germline V gene encodes CDR1 LGHDT and CDR2 YNNKEL (reference sequence). The V and J ends lost 0 bases and 8 bases respectively, with 7 bases between them. Here the CDR3 DNA reads TGTGCCAGCAGCCAAGAGCCGGGAGAAGCTTTCTTT. Encoded protein: CASSQEPGEAFF.

The rearrangement joins TRBV10-3 to TRBJ1-6; D gene unclear. The CDR3 totals 13 residues. V lost 6 bases and J 7 bases, leaving 10 bases between the germline ends. In germline, CDR1 is ENHRY, CDR2 SYGVKD. In DNA form, the CDR3 reads TGTGCCATCAGCACGACACTAAATTCACCCCTCCACTTT. Translating it yields CAISTTLNSPLHF.

This clone has only a few counts. The rearrangement uses TRBV7-9 and TRBJ1-5; 9 bases are a match to TRBD1. This CDR3 spans 16 amino acids. CDR1 is SEHNR, CDR2 FQNEAQ, per germline (reference sequence). V lost 3 bases and J lost 6; bases outside the gene matches: 9. The CDR3 DNA is TGTGCCAGCAGCTTGGGAACAGGGGGCGGGATTCAGCCCCAGCATTTT. Protein: CASSLGTGGGIQPQHF.

This clone was recorded only once. V usage is TRBV10-3 and J usage is TRBJ2-3; TRBD2 is a possible D gene (5 bases). Per germline, CDR1 ENHRY and CDR2 SYGVKD. With 8 bases removed from V and 2 bases from J, the gap between germline ends came to 11 bases. The CDR3 spans 13 residues. The CDR3 loop reads CAILRELTDTQYF. CDR3 DNA sequence: TGTGCCATCCTCCGGGAACTCACAGATACGCAGTATTTT.

This chain links TRBV6-5 with TRBJ2-7; D perhaps matches TRBD1 (6 bases). V was cut by 6 bases and J by 2 bases, with 14 bases left in between. Germline V gene data show CDR1 as MNHEY and CDR2 as SVGAGI. This CDR3 region has 14 residues. CDR3 sequence reads: CASRQTGGPYEQYF. CDR3 nucleotide sequence: TGTGCCAGCAGGCAGACAGGAGGCCCCTACGAGCAGTACTTC.

The rearrangement joins TRBV5-1 to TRBJ1-1; D remains unclear. From germline, CDR1 is SGHRS and CDR2 YFSETQ. The CDR3 is 13 amino acids. With 0 bases removed from V and 0 bases from J, the gap between germline ends came to 3 bases. The CDR3 coding sequence is TGCGCCAGCAGCTTGGCGCTGAACACTGAAGCTTTCTTT. This encodes CASSLALNTEAFF.

This clone was found a few times. The chain has TRBV18 and TRBJ1-5; D might be TRBD1 (5 bases). The CDR3 is made up of 16 amino acids. V lost 2 bases and J lost 3, with 14 bases in between. Germline-derived CDR1 and CDR2 are KGHSH and LQKENI. This CDR3 is CASSPSGRVHNQPQHF. CDR3 coding DNA: TGTGCCAGCTCACCATCGGGCAGGGTACACAATCAGCCCCAGCATTTT.